The next 20 T cell receptor beta chains were all read from a single sample in a study of blood T cell repertoires in COVID-19. Method: immunoSEQ multiplex PCR; TCRdb's copy keeps in-frame clones and lacks some. The sample shows 150,000 to 200,000 clones, about 85% of them seen only once. The sequenced material came from peripheral blood. These receptor sequences come from a man aged 65 to 85 with active or convalescent COVID-19.

The CDR3 nucleotides read TGCGCCAGCAGTGGGACAGGATTTAATGAAAAACTGTTTTTT. It encodes CASSGTGFNEKLFF. V gene TRBV5-1 combines with J gene TRBJ1-4, with 8 positions matching TRBD1. This CDR3 spans 14 amino acids. The germline CDR1 and CDR2 sequences are SGHRS and YFSETQ. V was pared by 5 bases and J by 4 bases, with 4 bases of the junction left unmatched.

This chain connects TRBV2 to TRBJ2-7; 7 bases align to TRBD1. The CDR3 extends over 17 amino acids. Trimming took 1 base from V and 1 from J; bases not matched to a gene: 10. Germline V gene lookup returns CDR1 SNHLY and CDR2 FYNNEI. In DNA form, the CDR3 reads TGTGCCAGCAGTGAAGGGTACAGGGGAAGGGGTTCCTACGAGCAGTACTTC. Translating gives CASSEGYRGRGSYEQYF.

The chain uses TRBV29-1 and TRBJ1-2; D gene uncertain. The ends were cut back, 5 bases at V and 4 bases at J, with 8 bases in the middle. CDR3 size: 11 residues. Germline CDR1 reads SQVTM; CDR2 reads ANQGSEA. This CDR3 reads CSVKRSYGYTF. The CDR3 DNA is TGCAGCGTTAAGAGGAGCTATGGCTACACCTTC.

The chain links TRBV6-5 to TRBJ2-2, with D tentatively TRBD2 (5 bases). Trimming took off 2 bases at V and 1 base at J, with 11 bases between the two ends. CDR3 length equals 16 residues. The V gene's germline CDR1 is MNHEY and CDR2 SVGAGI. CDR3: CASSYTPGMNTGELFF. The CDR3 region has the DNA TGTGCCAGCAGTTACACGCCGGGAATGAACACCGGGGAGCTGTTTTTT.

The chain has TRBV30 and TRBJ2-7, with D possibly being TRBD1 (5 bases). V shed 1 base and J shed 0 bases, with 13 bases lying between them. The CDR3 consists of 15 residues. Germline loops: CDR1 GTSNPN, CDR2 SVGIG (reference sequence). The CDR3 nucleotides read TGTGCCTGGAGTGGATGGCAGGGAAGCTCCTACGAGCAGTACTTC. It codes for CAWSGWQGSSYEQYF.

This clone was counted only a few times. The chain has TRBV7-2 and TRBJ2-3; D is perhaps TRBD2 (5 bases). The V gene's germline CDR1 is SGHTA and CDR2 FQGNSA. This CDR3 has 17 amino acids. The ends were cut back, 2 bases at V and 0 bases at J, with 15 bases in the middle. CDR3 DNA sequence: TGTGCCAGCAGCTTACCTAAAACTAGGACTAGCACAGATACGCAGTATTTT. Residues: CASSLPKTRTSTDTQYF.

The chain has TRBV24-1 and TRBJ2-7, with a tentative D call TRBD2 (7 bases). V lost 4 bases and J 0 bases, leaving 24 bases between the germline ends. From germline, CDR1 is KGHDR and CDR2 SFDVKD. There are 19 residues in the CDR3. The CDR3 coding sequence is TGTGCCACCAGTGACCTAGACAGGTGCGGGGGACTGAGCTCCTACGAGCAGTACTTC. As protein: CATSDLDRCGGLSSYEQYF.

About this clone: The junction differs from germline at one of its ends, possibly a read error. The chain uses TRBV7-7 and TRBJ1-6; the D gene is possibly TRBD1 (6 bases). This CDR3 has 16 amino acids. CDR1 is SSHAT and CDR2 is FNYEAQ in the germline V gene (reference sequence). The CDR3 DNA reads TGTGCTAGCAGATTACAGGGCTTAAACTATAATTCACCCCTCCACTTT. Translated, it gives CASRLQGLNYNSPLHF.

The CDR3 nucleotides read TGTGCCAGTAGTTCCGGAACCGGGAGCCCTGGAAACACCATATATTTT. As protein: CASSSGTGSPGNTIYF. The rearrangement links TRBV19 to TRBJ1-3; no reliable D call. Germline assignment: CDR1 LNHDA and CDR2 SQIVND (reference sequence). The CDR3 is made up of 16 amino acids. Trimming stripped 5 bases from V and 2 bases from J, with 16 bases between.

This clone came up a few times. V is TRBV4-2 and J is TRBJ2-5, with 9 nucleotides matching TRBD1. The germline gives CDR1 LGHNA, CDR2 YNFKEQ. The CDR3 contains 14 residues. Trimming at V came to 4 bases and at J to 6 bases, leaving 6 bases not matched to a gene. Here the CDR3 reads CASSRGQGKKTQYF. For the CDR3, the DNA is TGTGCCAGCAGCCGGGGACAGGGAAAGAAGACCCAGTACTTC.

The chain employs TRBV7-9 and TRBJ1-1, with D uncertain. Germline loops: CDR1 SEHNR, CDR2 FQNEAQ (reference sequence). V was clipped by 4 bases and J by 3 bases, with 6 bases between them. There are 12 residues in the CDR3. CDR3 nucleotide sequence: TGTGCCAGCAGCTCAGTCCACACTGAAGCTTTCTTT. This translates into CASSSVHTEAFF.

CDR3 in amino acids: CASTWGVPPVYEQYF. CDR3 bases: TGTGCCAGCACGTGGGGGGTACCCCCTGTCTACGAGCAGTACTTC. The J gene is TRBJ2-7, the V gene TRBV2; D may be TRBD2 (6 bases). V dropped 7 bases and J dropped 3 bases, with 19 bases sitting between them. Looked up from germline, CDR1 is SNHLY and CDR2 is FYNNEI. CDR3 size: 15 residues.

Points on this clone: This same CDR3 is encoded by further DNA sequences in the sample. The chain carries TRBV5-1 and TRBJ1-5, with a weak D call TRBD1 (5 bases). V was cut by 0 bases and J by 6 bases, with 13 bases left in between. The CDR3 runs to 15 residues. Germline lookup yields CDR1 SGHRS and CDR2 YFSETQ. CDR3 protein: CASSLGQGGGQPQHF. DNA of the CDR3: TGCGCCAGCAGCTTGGGCCAGGGCGGCGGTCAGCCCCAGCATTTT.

This clone was detected only a few times. The CDR3 is CASSLLAGERNQFF. CDR3 DNA sequence: TGTGCCAGCAGCTTACTAGCGGGAGAGAGAAACCAGTTCTTC. V and J are TRBV5-4 and TRBJ2-1, with 11 positions matching TRBD2. With V trimmed by 2 bases and J by 13 bases, 8 bases remained unmatched. The CDR3 runs to 14 residues. CDR1 is SGHNT and CDR2 is YYREEE in the germline V gene (reference sequence).

This clone was detected a few times. This rearrangement joins TRBV11-2 to TRBJ2-7; the match to TRBD1 covers 7 bases. The CDR3 extends over 16 amino acids. With V trimmed by 0 bases and J by 3 bases, 8 bases remained unmatched. Germline loops: CDR1 SGHAT, CDR2 FQNNGV. The CDR3 DNA sequence: TGTGCCAGCAGCTTAGATAGGGAACAGGGGTACTACGAGCAGTACTTC. It specifies CASSLDREQGYYEQYF.

The chain combines TRBV7-2 with TRBJ2-5; 9 positions agree with TRBD2. The CDR3 extends over 18 amino acids. Germline loops: CDR1 SGHTA, CDR2 FQGNSA. J was trimmed by 5 bases and V by 1 base; bases with no gene match: 14. CDR3: CASSLGIFGGRARETQYF. For the CDR3, the DNA is TGTGCCAGCAGCTTAGGAATATTCGGCGGGAGGGCCCGGGAGACCCAGTACTTC.

V and J are TRBV28 and TRBJ2-7; TRBD1 is a possible D gene (6 bases). The CDR3 runs to 16 residues. Germline V CDR1 and CDR2: MDHEN, SYDVKM. Trimming stripped 6 bases from V and 2 bases from J, with 20 bases between. The CDR3 loop is CASRGALGVSPYEQYF. The DNA of the CDR3 is TGTGCCAGCAGGGGGGCTCTAGGGGTAAGCCCCTACGAGCAGTACTTC.

V gene TRBV7-2 combines with J gene TRBJ2-2; no definite D call. The germline V gene has CDR1 SGHTA and CDR2 FQGNSA. The ends were cut back, 2 bases at V and 0 bases at J, with 10 bases in the middle. This CDR3 has 16 residues. In DNA form, the CDR3 reads TGTGCCAGCAGCTTAACCTCTGCGGCGAACACCGGGGAGCTGTTTTTT. This codes for CASSLTSAANTGELFF.

This clone was recorded once. The chain joins TRBV6-4 to TRBJ2-2; the D gene is possibly TRBD1 (6 bases). The germline gives CDR1 MRHNA, CDR2 SNTAGT. The CDR3 extends over 13 amino acids. V was trimmed by 5 bases and J by 4 bases, leaving 8 bases between them. The CDR3 loop is CASSLQGTGELFF. The CDR3 nucleotides read TGTGCCAGCAGTTTACAGGGCACCGGGGAGCTGTTTTTT.

This clone appeared a few times. V gene TRBV6-2 or TRBV6-3 combines with J gene TRBJ2-7, with TRBD2 as a possible D gene (6 bases). The CDR3 sequence is 15 residues long. V lost 2 bases and J lost 3, with 14 bases in between. The germline CDR1 and CDR2 sequences are MNHEY and SVGEGT. The CDR3 sequence: CASSYPLGSGYEQYF. As DNA, the CDR3 is TGTGCCAGCAGTTACCCCCTGGGTAGCGGCTACGAGCAGTACTTC.